Shown below are 20 T cell receptor beta chains from a single sample sequenced in a study of T cell repertoires in cytomegalovirus infection. One entry per CDR3 protein, called by TCRdb with MiXCR from the reads. Among a few hundred thousand distinct CDR3 sequences listed, around a tenth were seen once. Sequenced material: PBMCs. All receptors come from a human donor in good health (CMV status not recorded). Some clones in this sample may be carry-over from other donors' samples.

This clonotype was seen only once. V usage is TRBV5-1 and J usage is TRBJ1-2; TRBD1 aligns across 9 bases. Unmatched junction bases numbered 8, after V lost 4 bases and J lost 7 bases. Germline CDR1 is SGHRS and CDR2 is YFSETQ. There are 14 residues in the CDR3. The CDR3 spells CASSLLGQGSGYTF. The CDR3 DNA is TGCGCCAGCAGCCTGCTGGGACAGGGTAGTGGCTACACCTTC.

This clonotype was counted a few times. The gene calls are TRBV29-1 and TRBJ2-4; D call uncertain. CDR1 SQVTM and CDR2 ANQGSEA come from the germline V gene. CDR3 length equals 10 residues. V lost 4 bases and J lost 6, with 4 bases in between. This CDR3 reads CSVGTNIQYF. The CDR3, as DNA: TGCAGCGTTGGGACAAACATTCAGTACTTC.

This clonotype was counted only a few times. The rearrangement uses TRBV7-3 and TRBJ1-6, with TRBD1 identical over 8 bases. Looked up from germline, CDR1 is SGHTA and CDR2 is FQGTGA. J gave up 10 bases and V 3 bases, and 5 bases lay outside the gene matches. This CDR3 has 14 residues. CDR3 sequence reads: CASSLGTGGSPLHF. CDR3 sequence (DNA): TGTGCCAGCAGCTTGGGGACAGGAGGATCACCCCTCCACTTT.

This chain joins TRBV15 and TRBJ2-1; TRBD2 aligns across 10 bases. Germline trimming cut 5 bases from V and 7 bases from J; bases unmatched to any gene: 14. Germline V gene lookup returns CDR1 LNHNV and CDR2 YYDKDF (reference sequence). The CDR3 runs 17 residues. CDR3 coding DNA: TGTGCCACCAGCGATCGGGTAGCGGGGGGCCCTGGGAATGAGCAGTTCTTC. Its protein product is CATSDRVAGGPGNEQFF. The full variable domain, completed using reference TRBV15 and TRBJ2-1, is DAMVIQNPRYQVTQFGKPVTLSCSQTLNHNVMYWYQQKSSQAPKLLFHYYDKDFNNEADTPDNFQSRRPNTSFCFLDIRSPGLGDTAMYLCATSDRVAGGPGNEQFFGPGTRLTVL.

The chain joins TRBV7-2 to TRBJ2-1; either TRBD1 or TRBD2 may fit D (5 bases each). Germline V CDR1 and CDR2: SGHTA, FQGNSA. Trimming took 3 bases from V and 0 from J, leaving 12 bases between them. The CDR3 extends over 16 amino acids. The CDR3 is CASSLGRASSYNEQFF. CDR3 nucleotides: TGTGCCAGCAGCTTGGGGCGGGCCAGCTCCTACAATGAGCAGTTCTTC.

Many counts were recorded for this clonotype. The chain couples TRBV4-2 to TRBJ2-7, with a tentative D call TRBD2 (6 bases). The CDR3 totals 16 residues. Trimming shortened V by 4 bases and J by 9 bases, and 25 bases separated the two germline ends. Germline V gives CDR1 LGHNA, CDR2 YNFKEQ. The CDR3 region is CASSPSWGEDIKWQYF. The CDR3 DNA sequence: TGTGCCAGCAGCCCGTCCTGGGGGGAGGACATTAAATGGCAGTACTTC.

V gene TRBV12-5 combines with J gene TRBJ1-4, with D unclear. The CDR3 is 15 amino acids. Germline V gene sequence: CDR1 LGHNT, CDR2 FRNRAP. The V end lost 4 bases, the J end lost 5 bases, and 14 bases lay between the germline ends. The CDR3 loop reads CASGSFGRLNEKLFF. The CDR3 DNA reads as TGTGCTAGTGGTTCCTTCGGACGGTTAAATGAAAAACTGTTTTTT.

The chain is built from TRBV6-5 and TRBJ1-4, with TRBD1 matching over 11 bases. With V trimmed by 1 base and J by 6 bases, 19 bases remained unmatched. The CDR3 is made up of 21 amino acids. The germline V gene has CDR1 MNHEY and CDR2 SVGAGI. The CDR3 sequence: CASSYWAPGQGVGFLHEKLFF. The CDR3 DNA sequence: TGTGCCAGCAGTTACTGGGCGCCGGGACAGGGGGTCGGTTTTTTACATGAAAAACTGTTTTTT.

In its sample, this clonotype was seen many times. The chain uses TRBV6-2 or TRBV6-3 and TRBJ1-4; D gene uncertain. V lost 4 bases and J 0 bases, leaving 6 bases between the germline ends. Per the germline V gene, CDR1 is MNHEY and CDR2 is SVGEGT. The CDR3 contains 14 residues. The CDR3 spells CASSWTATNEKLFF. CDR3 DNA sequence: TGTGCCAGCAGTTGGACGGCAACTAATGAAAAACTGTTTTTT.

The rearrangement joins TRBV10-3 to TRBJ2-7; 7 positions agree with TRBD1. J gave up 6 bases and V 9 bases, and 11 bases lay outside the gene matches. CDR1 ENHRY and CDR2 SYGVKD come from the germline V gene. The CDR3 is 13 residues long. The CDR3 here is CAIKQGSGSEQYF. CDR3 nucleotide sequence: TGTGCCATTAAACAGGGGAGCGGCTCCGAGCAGTACTTC.

The DNA of the CDR3 is TGTGCCAGCAGCCGCACCGCAGGGGGATACGAGCAGTACTTC. Translation: CASSRTAGGYEQYF. The chain joins TRBV6-2 or TRBV6-3 to TRBJ2-7, with 7 bases fitting TRBD1. Germline trimming cut 6 bases from V and 4 bases from J; bases unmatched to any gene: 9. The CDR3 runs 14 residues. Germline values: CDR1 MNHEY, CDR2 SVGEGT.

In its sample, this clonotype was seen many times. The chain joins TRBV20-1 to TRBJ2-1; no clear D. Trimming stripped 1 base from V and 0 bases from J, with 13 bases between. The CDR3 runs to 16 residues. The germline CDR1 and CDR2 sequences are DFQATT and SNEGSKA (reference sequence). The CDR3 reads CSARARTGSSYNEQFF. CDR3 sequence (DNA): TGCAGTGCTAGAGCCCGGACGGGCTCCTCCTACAATGAGCAGTTCTTC.

Remarks on this clonotype: A clone one base away is much larger, so this may be a read error. The chain recombines TRBV7-2 with TRBJ1-1, with D uncertain. The CDR3 has 13 residues. The germline CDR1 and CDR2 sequences are SGHTA and FQGNSA. V was shortened by 4 bases and J by 4 bases, with 10 bases between the two germline ends. The CDR3 region is CASSSYQCTEAFF. The CDR3 DNA is TGTGCCAGCAGCTCTTACCAGTGCACTGAAGCTTTCTTT.

The gene calls are TRBV18 and TRBJ1-2, with D perhaps matching TRBD1 (6 bases). Germline V CDR1 and CDR2: KGHSH, LQKENI. Trimming shortened V by 3 bases and J by 0 bases, and 11 bases separated the two germline ends. This CDR3 contains 15 residues. The CDR3 region is CASSPSRTANYGYTF. In DNA, the CDR3 is TGTGCCAGCTCACCCTCAAGGACAGCTAACTATGGCTACACCTTC.

This clonotype was found many times. The rearrangement links TRBV7-2 to TRBJ1-5; a possible D gene is TRBD1 (6 bases). The CDR3 is 16 residues long. V was clipped by 5 bases and J by 2 bases, with 16 bases between them. The germline V gene encodes CDR1 SGHTA and CDR2 FQGNSA. CDR3 region: CASSTKGGRGNQPQHF. CDR3 nucleotides: TGTGCCAGCAGCACAAAGGGGGGCAGGGGCAATCAGCCCCAGCATTTT.

This clonotype was found many times. This chain joins TRBV24-1 and TRBJ2-1; no reliable D call. Trimming shortened V by 4 bases and J by 3 bases, and 15 bases separated the two germline ends. Germline V gene sequence: CDR1 KGHDR, CDR2 SFDVKD. The CDR3 is made up of 16 amino acids. Written as DNA, the CDR3 is TGTGCCACCAGTGACCGAGGACCGTTCCTCTACAATGAGCAGTTCTTC. This encodes CATSDRGPFLYNEQFF.

At least ten counts were recorded for this clonotype. V gene TRBV28 combines with J gene TRBJ1-1; no clear D. Germline V gene lookup returns CDR1 MDHEN and CDR2 SYDVKM. V shed 2 bases and J shed 3 bases, with 4 bases lying between them. The CDR3 sequence is 12 residues long. In DNA, the CDR3 is TGTGCCAGCAGTTTACGCTACACTGAAGCTTTCTTT. Translating gives CASSLRYTEAFF.

This clonotype was recorded many times. The chain uses TRBV7-6 and TRBJ2-2, with 9 bases aligning to TRBD1. V gave up 5 bases and J gave up 0 bases; unmatched junction bases: 10. This CDR3 spans 18 amino acids. Looked up from germline, CDR1 is SGHVS and CDR2 is FNYEAQ. The CDR3 sequence is CASSARFRQGANTGELFF. The CDR3 nucleotides read TGTGCCAGCAGCGCCCGATTTAGACAGGGGGCGAACACCGGGGAGCTGTTTTTT.

This clonotype was counted at least ten times. The chain uses TRBV7-2 and TRBJ2-1; D ambiguous. This CDR3 has 14 amino acids. CDR1 SGHTA and CDR2 FQGNSA come from the germline V gene. The germline V and J ends were trimmed by 1 base and 4 bases, with 8 bases remaining between them. The CDR3 reads CASSLGPTYNEQFF. The CDR3 bases are TGTGCCAGCAGCTTAGGGCCCACGTACAATGAGCAGTTCTTC.

A few counts support this clonotype. The chain carries TRBV25-1 and TRBJ1-3; D unclear. CDR1 is MGHDK and CDR2 is SYGVNS in the germline V gene. CDR3 size: 16 residues. The V gene lost 0 bases and the J gene lost 0 bases, with 9 bases spanning the gap. CDR3 nucleotides: TGTGCCAGCAGTGAATATTCGGGGATCTCTGGAAACACCATATATTTT. Protein: CASSEYSGISGNTIYF.